A single sample gave rise to the 7 T cell receptor beta chains below, sequenced in a study of cytomegalovirus exposure and HLA in healthy donors. The protocol was immunoSEQ multiplex PCR, while the TCRdb copy is restricted to in-frame clones and leaves out a portion. Of some 150,000 clones listed, 87% are singletons. Sequencing used PBMCs. The source of these receptors is a man aged 18 to 29 in good health and CMV-seropositive.

CDR3 residues: CASSFPPPGTDNNEQFF. The CDR3 nucleotides are TGTGCCAGCAGCTTCCCCCCGCCCGGGACAGACAACAATGAGCAGTTCTTC. The J gene is TRBJ2-1, the V gene TRBV7-9; 7 nucleotides agree with TRBD1. Trimming removed 3 bases from V and 5 bases from J; junction bases left unmatched: 13. Germline values: CDR1 SEHNR, CDR2 FQNEAQ (reference sequence). CDR3 length: 17 residues.

The chain is built from TRBV13 and TRBJ2-1; TRBD1 matches 8 bases. The length of the CDR3 is 16 residues. CDR1 is PRHDT, CDR2 FYEKMQ, per germline (reference sequence). The junction had 10 bases not matched to a gene; V was cut back by 5 bases and J by 4 bases. CDR3 nucleotides: TGTGCCAGCAGCCGGACAGGGCTTGTGAGGTACAATGAGCAGTTCTTC. Its translation: CASSRTGLVRYNEQFF.

This chain joins TRBV4-1 and TRBJ1-1, with 8 nucleotides matching TRBD1. The CDR3 extends over 18 amino acids. V shed 4 bases and J 3 bases; nucleotides not matched to a gene: 16. Germline V gene lookup returns CDR1 MGHRA and CDR2 YSYEKL. CDR3 DNA: TGCGCCAGCAGCCCTTCAAGGGGCAGGGGGCAAATGGACACTGAAGCTTTCTTT. This encodes CASSPSRGRGQMDTEAFF.

The gene calls are TRBV29-1 and TRBJ1-2; D is undetermined. The CDR3 has 16 amino acids. Germline assignment: CDR1 SQVTM and CDR2 ANQGSEA. V was shortened by 6 bases and J by 0 bases, with 20 bases between the two germline ends. The CDR3 region has the DNA TGCAGCGTCCTCGAAGAGAGCCTATCCTCTAACTATGGCTACACCTTC. It specifies CSVLEESLSSNYGYTF. Full variable domain (remainder filled in from reference TRBV29-1 and TRBJ1-2): SAVISQKPSRDICQRGTSLTIQCQVDSQVTMMFWYRQQPGQSLTLIATANQGSEATYESGFVIDKFPISRPNLTFSTLTVSNMSPEDSSIYLCSVLEESLSSNYGYTFGSGTRLTVV.

V usage is TRBV5-1 and J usage is TRBJ1-6, with 9 bases that match TRBD1. J gave up 0 bases and V 1 base, and 5 bases lay outside the gene matches. CDR1 SGHRS and CDR2 YFSETQ come from the germline V gene. This CDR3 is 18 amino acids long. Written as DNA, the CDR3 is TGCGCCAGCAGCTTGACCGGGACAGGGAGCTCCTATAATTCACCCCTCCACTTT. It specifies CASSLTGTGSSYNSPLHF. Combining the CDR3 with reference TRBV5-1 and TRBJ1-6 gives the whole variable domain KAGVTQTPRYLIKTRGQQVTLSCSPISGHRSVSWYQQTPGQGLQFLFEYFSETQRNKGNFPGRFSGRQFSNSRSEMNVSTLELGDSALYLCASSLTGTGSSYNSPLHFGNGTRLTVT.

The rearrangement uses TRBV7-9 and TRBJ2-7, with 7 bases matching TRBD1. Germline V CDR1 and CDR2: SEHNR, FQNEAQ (reference sequence). The CDR3 is 13 residues long. V trimming: 0 bases; J trimming: 12 bases; junction bases outside the gene matches: 8. CDR3 coding DNA: TGTGCCAGCAGCTTAGCCGGGACAGTTGCCCCGTACTTC. It codes for CASSLAGTVAPYF.

The rearrangement links TRBV7-6 to TRBJ2-7; 8 positions match TRBD1. The CDR3 consists of 17 residues. Germline trimming cut 5 bases from V and 1 base from J; bases unmatched to any gene: 13. CDR1 SGHVS and CDR2 FNYEAQ come from the germline V gene. The CDR3 DNA sequence: TGTGCCAGCAGCCCAACAATACCGACAGGGGAATCCTACGAGCAGTACTTC. This encodes CASSPTIPTGESYEQYF.